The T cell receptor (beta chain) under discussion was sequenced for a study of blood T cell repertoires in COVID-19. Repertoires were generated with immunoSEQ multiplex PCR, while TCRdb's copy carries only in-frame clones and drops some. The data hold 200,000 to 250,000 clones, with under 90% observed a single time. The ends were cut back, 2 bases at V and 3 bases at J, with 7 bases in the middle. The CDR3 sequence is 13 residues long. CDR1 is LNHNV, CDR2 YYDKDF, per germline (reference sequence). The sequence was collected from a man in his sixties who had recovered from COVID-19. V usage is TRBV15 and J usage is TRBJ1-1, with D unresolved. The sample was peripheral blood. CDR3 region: CATSRQLYTEAFF. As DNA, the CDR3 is TGTGCCACCAGCAGACAATTGTACACTGAAGCTTTCTTT. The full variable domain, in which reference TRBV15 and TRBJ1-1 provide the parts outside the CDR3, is DAMVIQNPRYQVTQFGKPVTLSCSQTLNHNVMYWYQQKSSQAPKLLFHYYDKDFNNEADTPDNFQSRRPNTSFCFLDIRSPGLGDTAMYLCATSRQLYTEAFFGQGTRLTVV.